This TCR beta chain was captured by sequencing in a study of T cell changes during pregnancy in multiple sclerosis. Profiling relied on immunoSEQ multiplex PCR, and the TCRdb table lists in-frame clones only, not all of them. The sample includes just over 50,000 clones, approximately 90% seen only once; the top ten take around 0.53%. CDR1 and CDR2 (germline): WSHSY, SAAADI. The CDR3 extends over 14 amino acids. Trimming took 8 bases from V and 2 from J; bases not matched to a gene: 5. This clone came up once. The source was CD4+ T cells from peripheral blood mononuclear cells, collected after pregnancy. This clonotype was obtained from a female donor with multiple sclerosis, enrolled in a pregnancy study. The chain links TRBV10-2 to TRBJ2-7; TRBD2 agrees at 11 bases. The CDR3 loop reads CASDTSGSTYEQYF. CDR3 DNA sequence: TGCGCCAGCGATACTAGCGGGAGCACCTACGAGCAGTACTTC.